These T cell receptor beta chains were read from a single sample in a study of cytomegalovirus exposure and HLA in healthy donors. Repertoires were generated with immunoSEQ multiplex PCR, while TCRdb's copy carries only in-frame clones and drops some. The sample consists of under 140,000 clones, more than 70% of them appearing once. Sequenced input: PBMCs. All receptors derive from a woman between 18 and 29 years old in good health and CMV-seronegative. CDR3s include the opening cysteine and the closing phenylalanine or tryptophan. A D gene is named only where the DNA matches it firmly. Rows give clone size only sometimes, using once, few, many, or a class for an expanded clone.

TRBD1	-	14	TRBV28	TRBJ1-5	TGTGCCAGCAGTTTTGTAGGGGGCCGGCAGCCCCAGCATTTT	CASSFVGGRQPQHF
TRBD2	once	17	TRBV30	TRBJ2-7	TGTGCCTGGAGCGGGGCACGGACTAGCGGGAGTCCGCACGAGCAGTACTTC	CAWSGARTSGSPHEQYF
TRBD1	few	15	TRBV9	TRBJ1-2	TGTGCCAGCAGTGACGACAGGGGGGATAACTATGGCTACACCTTC	CASSDDRGDNYGYTF
TRBD2	-	14	TRBV15	TRBJ2-5	TGTGCCACCAGCAGACTAGCGGGACAAGAGACCCAGTACTTC	CATSRLAGQETQYF
-	-	14	TRBV12-2	TRBJ2-5	TGTGCAAGTCTACTCGACAGGGTTTGGGAGACCCAGTACTTC	CASLLDRVWETQYF
-	-	15	TRBV7-2	TRBJ1-4	TGTGCCAGCAGCTACCTATGGGGCCAAAATGAAAAACTGTTTTTT	CASSYLWGQNEKLFF
-	-	16	TRBV27	TRBJ2-7	TGTGCCAGCACCAAACCGCGGGGGCCTAGCTCCTACGAGCAGTACTTC	CASTKPRGPSSYEQYF
-	-	15	TRBV9	TRBJ2-1	TGTGCCAGCAGCGTAGGGCCAGGGTCCTACAATGAGCAGTTCTTC	CASSVGPGSYNEQFF
TRBD2	-	13	TRBV29-1	TRBJ2-3	TGCAGCGTACTAGCGGGAGGAACAGATACGCAGTATTTT	CSVLAGGTDTQYF
-	-	12	TRBV7-2	TRBJ2-7	TGTGCCAGCAGCTCCGATCGAGGGGAGCAGTACTTC	CASSSDRGEQYF